This entry features one TCR beta chain sequence. The data were taken from a study of beta chain features in type 1 diabetes. Sequenced material consisted of expressed TCRB transcripts (all of the isolated RNA was reverse transcribed). TCRdb's copy holds only in-frame clones and misses some; the assay was immunoSEQ multiplex PCR. The repertoire holds approximately 150,000 clones, with more than 9% as singletons. Heparinised blood was drawn once per donor, averaging around 110 mL. Staining for CD45RO/CCR7/CD25/CD127/CD95/CD27 allowed sorting of CD4+ naive, central memory, regulatory and stem cell-like memory cells. The CDR3 is 16 residues long. Per germline, CDR1 SGDLS and CDR2 YYNGEE. Trimming took 0 bases from V and 3 from J, leaving 12 bases between them.

The chain carries TRBV9 and TRBJ2-2, with a possible D match to TRBD1 (6 bases). This TCR came from a man in his late teens or twenties in good health. The sample consisted of naive CD4+ T cells from blood. CDR3 region: CASSVASGDDTGELFF. The CDR3 bases are TGTGCCAGCAGCGTAGCGTCAGGGGACGACACCGGGGAGCTGTTTTTT.